The T cell receptor beta chain described here comes from a study of Ad26.COV2.S vaccination and SARS-CoV-2 variants (dated by TCRdb to the early 2020s). For context, the study as a whole: Vaccine-arm donors came from COV1001, a multicentre, randomized, double-blind, placebo-controlled phase I-IIa trial of Ad26.COV2.S in healthy adults. Ad26.COV2.S was administered intramuscularly at 5 x 10^10 or 1 x 10^11 viral particles, either as a single shot or as two shots given 56 days apart. Sequencing of the TCRbeta repertoire served to evaluate the specificity and breadth of SARS-CoV-2-reactive T cell receptors following Ad26.COV2.S vaccination. A total of approximately 30 samples were included in the TCR-sequenced set, comprising roughly 19 Ad26.COV2.S vaccine recipients, 5 placebo recipients and 8 SARS-CoV-2 convalescent individuals. Trial participants were randomized into five groups of five: low-dose or high-dose Ad26.COV2.S given once or twice, or placebo on both occasions. Investigators remained blinded to trial group allocation during experiments and outcome assessment. Study-wide conclusions, independent of this receptor: Vaccine and placebo recipients had similar non-spike TCR breadth, a finding consistent with the vaccine containing only spike. The study was not powered for comparison of responses between vaccine doses or regimens. According to the authors, total T cell responses may have been underestimated by the TCR breadth and depth analyses. Compared with placebo recipients, Ad26.COV2.S recipients showed higher spike-specific TCR breadth (P = 0.0014). After vaccination, spike-specific CD8+ and CD4+ T cell responses were reported to show substantial breadth.

This specimen's treatment or condition label, interpreted: about 20 received Ad26.COV2.S at low or high dose, single or two shots; a few received placebo; per-sample allocation not given. For vaccine and placebo recipients, the sequenced repertoires came from samples collected on day 63 after the first injection. In Cohort 1b, about two dozen adults aged 18-55 years were enrolled at a single site in Boston, USA, between 29 July and 7 August 2020. As a vaccine, Ad26.COV2.S was a replication-incompetent adenovirus type 26 vector that expressed a prefusion-stabilized SARS-CoV-2 spike protein derived from the original Wuhan strain. The immunoSEQ Assay was used to sequence TCRbeta CDR3 regions. After extraction, genomic DNA underwent amplification by bias-controlled multiplex PCR, followed by high-throughput sequencing. In the original analysis: Collapsing and filtering of sequences were performed to quantify the absolute abundance of each unique TCRbeta CDR3 region. T cell fraction was estimated by normalization of TCRbeta template counts to usable DNA, with usable DNA being measured through amplification of reference genes present in all nucleated cells. Repertoire TCRs were annotated as SARS-CoV-2-specific by exact matching of V gene, CDR3 amino acid sequence and J gene to a known reactive TCR set. The reference SARS-CoV-2 TCR set was derived from MIRA and filtered for enrichment in COVID-19-positive ImmuneCODE repertoires, a step that removed public or cross-reactive TCRs. Using the MIRA antigens, annotated TCRs were further analysed by specific ORF or by position within an ORF. Breadth was defined as annotated unique rearrangements over total unique productive rearrangements; depth was the summed frequency of those rearrangements. Group comparisons of TCR breadth used two-sided Wilcoxon rank-sum tests. Here the immuneACCESS table is served through TCRdb, limited to in-frame sequences with V and J called. Missing clones are a known gap in these copies; in checked studies unresolved V genes cover under half, and the rest lacks a known reason. For V, J and clone size, that table is used; D and trimming come from the DNA. In all, the sample holds roughly 350,000 clones, and 88% of those were seen once. Together, the top ten hold approximately 5.9% of the sample.

From cysteine to phenylalanine, the CDR3 is 15 amino acids long. CDR3 DNA only is kept here, 45 bases in frame from base 1. V is pared back by 1 base and J by 1 base, with 7 bases lying between the germline termini. Per the germline V gene (reference sequence), LNHNV is the CDR1 and YYDKDF is the CDR2. For this clone: There is no known antigen for this receptor. No base qualities exist here, and no much larger clone lies one base off it.

The chain links TRBV15 with TRBJ2-2; the D gene cannot be named for sure. The receptor comes from a person between 18 and 65 years old who received the Ad26.COV2.S COVID-19 vaccine or a placebo. This specimen was peripheral blood, taken in a trial of Ad26.COV2.S vaccine versus placebo. The CDR3 protein: CATSRVSGNTGELFF. DNA sequence: TGTGCCACCAGCAGAGTGAGTGGGAACACCGGGGAGCTGTTTTTT.